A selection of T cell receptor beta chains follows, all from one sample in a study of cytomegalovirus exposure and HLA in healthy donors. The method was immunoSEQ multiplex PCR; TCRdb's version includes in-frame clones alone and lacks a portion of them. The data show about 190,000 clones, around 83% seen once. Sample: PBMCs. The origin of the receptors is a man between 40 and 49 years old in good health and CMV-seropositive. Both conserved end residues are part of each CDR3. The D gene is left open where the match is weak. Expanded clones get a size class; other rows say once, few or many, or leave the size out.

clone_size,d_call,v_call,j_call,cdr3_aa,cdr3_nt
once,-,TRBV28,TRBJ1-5,CASTPYSNQPQHF,TGTGCCAGCACCCCCTATAGCAATCAGCCCCAGCATTTT
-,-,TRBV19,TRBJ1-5,CASAQGENQPQHF,TGTGCCAGCGCCCAAGGAGAGAACCAGCCCCAGCATTTT
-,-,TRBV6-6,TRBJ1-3,CASRESSGNTIYF,TGTGCCAGCAGGGAGAGCTCTGGAAACACCATATATTTT
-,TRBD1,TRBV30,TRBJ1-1,CAWSIWGQANTEAFF,TGTGCCTGGAGTATATGGGGACAGGCGAACACTGAAGCTTTCTTT
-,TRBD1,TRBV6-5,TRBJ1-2,CASFTPGQGGGYTF,TGTGCCAGCTTCACGCCGGGACAGGGGGGAGGCTACACCTTC
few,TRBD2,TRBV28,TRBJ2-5,CASSFNSRLAGALGVPKTQYF,TGTGCCAGCAGTTTCAACTCGCGGCTAGCGGGAGCCCTCGGGGTCCCAAAGACCCAGTACTTC
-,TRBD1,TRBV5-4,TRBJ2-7,CASSQRQGIHYEQYF,TGTGCCAGCAGCCAACGACAGGGAATACACTACGAGCAGTACTTC
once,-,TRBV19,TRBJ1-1,CASRTDHAGNTEAFF,TGTGCCAGTAGAACTGATCACGCAGGGAACACTGAAGCTTTCTTT
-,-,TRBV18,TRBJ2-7,CASSPKGAYEQYF,TGTGCCAGCTCACCAAAGGGGGCCTACGAGCAGTACTTC
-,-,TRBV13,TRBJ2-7,CASSLRTVYEQYF,TGTGCCAGCAGCCTCAGGACAGTTTACGAGCAGTACTTC
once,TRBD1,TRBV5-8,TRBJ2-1,CASSFRTGWSNEQFF,TGTGCCAGCAGCTTTCGGACAGGGTGGTCGAATGAGCAGTTCTTC
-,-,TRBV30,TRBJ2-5,CAWSPSSLGTQYF,TGTGCCTGGAGTCCCAGTAGCCTGGGGACCCAGTACTTC
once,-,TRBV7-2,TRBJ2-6,CASSLGWTALTF,TGTGCCAGCAGCTTAGGGTGGACAGCCCTGACTTTC
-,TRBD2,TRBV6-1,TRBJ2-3,CASSEVGLAGGYTQYF,TGTGCCAGCAGTGAAGTTGGACTAGCGGGAGGATATACGCAGTATTTT
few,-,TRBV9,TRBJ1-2,CASSVLESSGYTF,TGTGCCAGCAGCGTACTCGAATCGAGTGGCTACACCTTC
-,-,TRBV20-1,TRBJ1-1,CSATSGPEAFF,TGCAGTGCTACCAGTGGGCCTGAAGCTTTCTTT
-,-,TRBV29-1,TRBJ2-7,CSVGISEEQYF,TGCAGCGTTGGTATAAGTGAGGAGCAGTACTTC
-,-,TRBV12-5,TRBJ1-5,CASALQVSNQPQHF,TGTGCTAGTGCCCTACAGGTGAGCAATCAGCCCCAGCATTTT
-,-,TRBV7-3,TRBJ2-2,CASSLVITGELFF,TGTGCCAGCAGCCTAGTTATCACCGGGGAGCTGTTTTTT
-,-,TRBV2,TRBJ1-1,CASSSNTEAFF,TGTGCCAGCAGCTCGAACACTGAAGCTTTCTTT
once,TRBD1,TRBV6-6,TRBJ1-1,CASSSRGQNTEAFF,TGTGCCAGCAGTTCGAGGGGGCAGAACACTGAAGCTTTCTTT
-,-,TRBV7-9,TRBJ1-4,CASRGAGANEKLFF,TGTGCCAGCAGGGGAGCCGGCGCTAATGAAAAACTGTTTTTT
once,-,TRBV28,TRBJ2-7,CASSSQGPPQQYF,TGTGCCAGCAGTTCTCAGGGTCCCCCGCAGCAGTACTTC
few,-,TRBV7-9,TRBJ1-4,CASSLVVGGNEKLFF,TGTGCCAGCAGCTTAGTGGTCGGCGGTAATGAAAAACTGTTTTTT
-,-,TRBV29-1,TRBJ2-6,CSVASSGANVLTF,TGCAGCGTCGCCAGCTCTGGGGCCAACGTCCTGACTTTC
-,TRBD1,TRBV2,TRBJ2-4,CASSGNRGDIQYF,TGTGCCAGCAGTGGTAACAGGGGAGACATTCAGTACTTC
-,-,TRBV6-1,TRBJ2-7,CASSEARISKEQYF,TGTGCCAGCAGTGAAGCGCGGATCTCTAAGGAGCAGTACTTC
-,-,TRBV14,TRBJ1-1,CASSSRQHTEAFF,TGTGCCAGCAGCAGTAGACAGCACACTGAAGCTTTCTTT
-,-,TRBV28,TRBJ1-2,CASSLLGVYGYTF,TGTGCCAGCAGTTTATTGGGAGTCTATGGCTACACCTTC
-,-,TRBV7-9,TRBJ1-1,CASSLGTVPVEDPEAFF,TGTGCCAGCAGCTTAGGGACAGTCCCCGTGGAGGACCCTGAAGCTTTCTTT
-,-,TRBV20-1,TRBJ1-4,CSAHRDEKLFF,TGCAGTGCGCACAGGGATGAAAAACTGTTTTTT
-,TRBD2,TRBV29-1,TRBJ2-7,CSVEGGAYEQYF,TGCAGCGTTGAGGGGGGGGCCTACGAGCAGTACTTC
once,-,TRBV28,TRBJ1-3,CASSHLPGGPGNTIYF,TGTGCCAGCAGTCATCTCCCCGGGGGACCTGGAAACACCATATATTTT
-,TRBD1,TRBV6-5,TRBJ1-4,CASRSWGQETEKLFF,TGTGCCAGCAGATCCTGGGGACAGGAGACTGAAAAACTGTTTTTT
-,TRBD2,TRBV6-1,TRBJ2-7,CASTPGLAGEQYF,TGTGCCAGCACCCCCGGACTAGCTGGCGAGCAGTACTTC